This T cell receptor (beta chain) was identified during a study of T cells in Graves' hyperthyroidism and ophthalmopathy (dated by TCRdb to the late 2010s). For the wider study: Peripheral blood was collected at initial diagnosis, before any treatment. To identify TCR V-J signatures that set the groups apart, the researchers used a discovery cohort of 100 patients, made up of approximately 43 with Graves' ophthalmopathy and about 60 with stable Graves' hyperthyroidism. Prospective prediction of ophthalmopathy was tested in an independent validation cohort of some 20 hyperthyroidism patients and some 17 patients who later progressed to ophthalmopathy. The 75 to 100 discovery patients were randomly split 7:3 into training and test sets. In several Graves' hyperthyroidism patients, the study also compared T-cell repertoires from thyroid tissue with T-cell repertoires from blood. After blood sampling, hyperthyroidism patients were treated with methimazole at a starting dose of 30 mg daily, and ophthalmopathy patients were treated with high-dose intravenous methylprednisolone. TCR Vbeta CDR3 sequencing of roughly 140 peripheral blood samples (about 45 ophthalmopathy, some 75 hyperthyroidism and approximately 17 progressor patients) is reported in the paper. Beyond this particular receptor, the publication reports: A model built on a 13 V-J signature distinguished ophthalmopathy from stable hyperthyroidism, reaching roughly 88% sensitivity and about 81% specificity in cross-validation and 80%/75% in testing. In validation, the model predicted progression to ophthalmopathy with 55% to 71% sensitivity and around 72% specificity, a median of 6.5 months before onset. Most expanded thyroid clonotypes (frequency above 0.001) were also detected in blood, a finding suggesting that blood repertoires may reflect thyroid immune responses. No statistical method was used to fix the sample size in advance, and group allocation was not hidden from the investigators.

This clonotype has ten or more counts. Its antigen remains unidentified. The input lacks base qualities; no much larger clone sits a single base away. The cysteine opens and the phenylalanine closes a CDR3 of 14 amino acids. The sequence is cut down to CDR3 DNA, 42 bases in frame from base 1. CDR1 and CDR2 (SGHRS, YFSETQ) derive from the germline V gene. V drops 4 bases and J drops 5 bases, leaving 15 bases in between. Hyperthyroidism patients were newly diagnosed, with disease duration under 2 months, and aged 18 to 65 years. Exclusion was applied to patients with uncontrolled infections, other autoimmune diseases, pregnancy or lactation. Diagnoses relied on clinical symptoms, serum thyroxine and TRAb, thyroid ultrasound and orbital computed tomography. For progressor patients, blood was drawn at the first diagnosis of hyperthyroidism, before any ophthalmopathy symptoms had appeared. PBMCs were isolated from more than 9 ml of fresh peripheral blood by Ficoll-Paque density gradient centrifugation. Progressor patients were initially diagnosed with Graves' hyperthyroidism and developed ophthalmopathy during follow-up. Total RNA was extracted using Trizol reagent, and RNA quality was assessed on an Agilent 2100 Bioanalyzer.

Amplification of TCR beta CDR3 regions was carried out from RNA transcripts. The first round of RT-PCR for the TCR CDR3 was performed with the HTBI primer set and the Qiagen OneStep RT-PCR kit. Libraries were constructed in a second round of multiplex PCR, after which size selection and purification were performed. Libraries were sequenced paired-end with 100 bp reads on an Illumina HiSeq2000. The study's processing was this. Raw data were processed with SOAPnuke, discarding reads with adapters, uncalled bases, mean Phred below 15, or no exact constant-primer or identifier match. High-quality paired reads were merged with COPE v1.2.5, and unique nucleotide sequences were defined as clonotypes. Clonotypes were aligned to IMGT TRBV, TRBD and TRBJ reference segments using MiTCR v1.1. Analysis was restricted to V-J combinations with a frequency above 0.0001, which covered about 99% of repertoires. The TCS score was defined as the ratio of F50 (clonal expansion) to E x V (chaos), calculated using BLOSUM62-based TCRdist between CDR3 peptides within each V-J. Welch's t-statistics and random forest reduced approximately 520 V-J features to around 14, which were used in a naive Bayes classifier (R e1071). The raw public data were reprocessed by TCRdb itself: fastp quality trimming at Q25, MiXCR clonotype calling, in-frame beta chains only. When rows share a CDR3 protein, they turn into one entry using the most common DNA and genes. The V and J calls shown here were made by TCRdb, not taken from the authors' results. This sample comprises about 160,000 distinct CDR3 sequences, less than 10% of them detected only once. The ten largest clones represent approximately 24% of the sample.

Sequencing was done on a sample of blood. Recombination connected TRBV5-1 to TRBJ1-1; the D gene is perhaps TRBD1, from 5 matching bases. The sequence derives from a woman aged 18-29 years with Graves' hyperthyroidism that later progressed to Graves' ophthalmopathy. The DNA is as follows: TGCGCCAGCAGCCCCACGCAGGGAGGAACTGAAGCTTTCTTT. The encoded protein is CASSPTQGGTEAFF.